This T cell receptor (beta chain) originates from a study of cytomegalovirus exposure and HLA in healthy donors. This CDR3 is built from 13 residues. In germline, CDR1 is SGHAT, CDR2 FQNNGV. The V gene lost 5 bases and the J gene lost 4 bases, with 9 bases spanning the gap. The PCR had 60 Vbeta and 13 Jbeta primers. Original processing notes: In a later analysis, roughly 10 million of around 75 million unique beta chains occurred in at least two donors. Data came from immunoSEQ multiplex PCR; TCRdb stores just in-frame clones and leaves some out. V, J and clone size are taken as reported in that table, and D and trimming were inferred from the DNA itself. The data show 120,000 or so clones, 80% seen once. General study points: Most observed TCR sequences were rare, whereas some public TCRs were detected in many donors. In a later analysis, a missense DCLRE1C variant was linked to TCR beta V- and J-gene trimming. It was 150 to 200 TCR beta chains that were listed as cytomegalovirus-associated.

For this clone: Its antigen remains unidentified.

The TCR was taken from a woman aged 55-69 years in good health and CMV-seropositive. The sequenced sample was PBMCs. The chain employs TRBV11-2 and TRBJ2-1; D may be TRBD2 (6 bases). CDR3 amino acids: CASSPGTYNEQFF. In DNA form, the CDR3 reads TGTGCCAGCAGCCCCGGGACTTACAATGAGCAGTTCTTC.